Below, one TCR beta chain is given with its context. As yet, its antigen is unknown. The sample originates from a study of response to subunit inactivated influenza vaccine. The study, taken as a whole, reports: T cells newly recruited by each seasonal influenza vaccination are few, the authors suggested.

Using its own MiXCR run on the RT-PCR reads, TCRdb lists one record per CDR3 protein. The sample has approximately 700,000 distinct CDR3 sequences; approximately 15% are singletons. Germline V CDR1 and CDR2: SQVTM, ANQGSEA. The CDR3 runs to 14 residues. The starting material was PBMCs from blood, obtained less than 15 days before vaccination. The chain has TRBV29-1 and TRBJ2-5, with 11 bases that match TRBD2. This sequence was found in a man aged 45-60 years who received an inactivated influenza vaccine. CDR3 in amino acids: CIVTTSGRRETQYF. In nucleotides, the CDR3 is TGCATCGTCACCACTAGCGGGAGACGAGAGACCCAGTACTTC.